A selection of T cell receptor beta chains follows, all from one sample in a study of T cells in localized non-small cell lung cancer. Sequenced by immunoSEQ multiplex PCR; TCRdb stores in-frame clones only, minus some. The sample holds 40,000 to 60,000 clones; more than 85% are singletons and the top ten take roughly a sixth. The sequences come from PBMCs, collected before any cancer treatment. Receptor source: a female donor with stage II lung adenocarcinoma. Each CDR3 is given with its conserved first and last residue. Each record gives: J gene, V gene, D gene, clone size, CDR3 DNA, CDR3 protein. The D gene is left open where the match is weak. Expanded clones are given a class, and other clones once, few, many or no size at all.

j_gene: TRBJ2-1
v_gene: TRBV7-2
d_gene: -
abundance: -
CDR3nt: TGTGCCAGCAGCTTACAGGCCCTTTGGGGCTATGAGCAGTTCTTC
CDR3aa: CASSLQALWGYEQFF

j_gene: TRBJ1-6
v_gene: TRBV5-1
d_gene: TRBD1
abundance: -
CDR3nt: TGCGCCAGCAGCGAGGGGACAGACCTCTCCTATAATTCACCCCTCCACTTT
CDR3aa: CASSEGTDLSYNSPLHF

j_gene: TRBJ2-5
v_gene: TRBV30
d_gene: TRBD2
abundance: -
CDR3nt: TGTGCCTGGAGTGTGGGACTAGCGGGGGGTGGGGAGACCCAGTACTTC
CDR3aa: CAWSVGLAGGGETQYF

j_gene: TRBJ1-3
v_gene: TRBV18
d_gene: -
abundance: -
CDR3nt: TGTGCCAGTTCCGTAGGTCGCTCTGGAAACACCATATATTTT
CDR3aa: CASSVGRSGNTIYF

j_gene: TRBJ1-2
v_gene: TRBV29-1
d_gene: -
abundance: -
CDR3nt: TGCAGCGTTGATCGAGACACCAACTTATCCTATGGCTACACCTTC
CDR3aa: CSVDRDTNLSYGYTF

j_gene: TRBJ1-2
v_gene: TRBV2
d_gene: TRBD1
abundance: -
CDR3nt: TGTGCCAGCAGGGCAGGGGGATGGGGCTACACCTTC
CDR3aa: CASRAGGWGYTF

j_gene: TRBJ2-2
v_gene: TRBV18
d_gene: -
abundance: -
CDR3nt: TGTGCCAGCTCCCCCAAGGCCTCGAACACCGGGGAGCTGTTTTTT
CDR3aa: CASSPKASNTGELFF

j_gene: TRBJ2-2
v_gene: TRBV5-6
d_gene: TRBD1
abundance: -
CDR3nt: TGTGCCAGCAGCTTCGGGACAGTGAACACCGGGGAGCTGTTTTTT
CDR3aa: CASSFGTVNTGELFF

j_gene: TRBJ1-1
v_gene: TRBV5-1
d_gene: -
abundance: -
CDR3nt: TGCGCCAGCAGCCTTCGACATGGGCCGAACACTGAAGCTTTCTTT
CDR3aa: CASSLRHGPNTEAFF

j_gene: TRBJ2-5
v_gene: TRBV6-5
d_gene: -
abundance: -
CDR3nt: TGTGCCAGCAGTTCGGGACGTAGCGAAGAGACCCAGTACTTC
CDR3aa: CASSSGRSEETQYF

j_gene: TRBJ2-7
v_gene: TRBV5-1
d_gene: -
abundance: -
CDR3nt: TGCGCCAGCAGCTTGGTAGGACAGACGGCCGAGCAGTACTTC
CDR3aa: CASSLVGQTAEQYF

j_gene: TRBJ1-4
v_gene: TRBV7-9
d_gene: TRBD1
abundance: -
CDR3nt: TGTGCCAGCAGCAATACAGGGGTTTTTGAAAAACTGTTTTTT
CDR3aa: CASSNTGVFEKLFF

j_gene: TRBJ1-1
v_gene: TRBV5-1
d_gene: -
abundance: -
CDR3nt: TGCGCCAGCAGCTCTGGGGGCAGGGGTGGCACTGAAGCTTTCTTT
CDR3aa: CASSSGGRGGTEAFF

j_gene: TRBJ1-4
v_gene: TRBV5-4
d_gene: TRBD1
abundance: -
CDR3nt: TGTGCCAGCAGCTTGGACGGCCAGGGGGAACTGTTTTTT
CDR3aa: CASSLDGQGELFF

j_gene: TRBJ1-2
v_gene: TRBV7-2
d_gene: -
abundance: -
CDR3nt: TGTGCCAGCAGCTTAGCCGGCAGGGGCTATGGCTACACCTTC
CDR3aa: CASSLAGRGYGYTF

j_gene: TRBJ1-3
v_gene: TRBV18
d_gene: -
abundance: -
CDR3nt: TGTGCCAGCTCACTCGACATGGGGTTCTCTGGAAACACCATATATTTT
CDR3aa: CASSLDMGFSGNTIYF

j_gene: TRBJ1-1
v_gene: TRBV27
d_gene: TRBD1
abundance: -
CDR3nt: TGTGCCAGCAGTCCATCCCCGACAGGGTTGAACACTGAAGCTTTCTTT
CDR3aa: CASSPSPTGLNTEAFF

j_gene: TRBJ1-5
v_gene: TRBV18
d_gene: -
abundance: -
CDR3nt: TGTGCCAGCTCACCACAGGTAGGCAATCAGCCCCAGCATTTT
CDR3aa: CASSPQVGNQPQHF

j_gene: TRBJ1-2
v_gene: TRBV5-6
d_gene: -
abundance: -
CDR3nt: TGTGCCAGCAGTTCCCCCGGGACGGGTAATGGCTACACCTTC
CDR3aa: CASSSPGTGNGYTF

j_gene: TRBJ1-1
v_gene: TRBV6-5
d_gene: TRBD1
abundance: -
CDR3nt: TGTGCCAGCAGTCGGGACAGGGGGGATGCCACTGAAGCTTTCTTT
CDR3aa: CASSRDRGDATEAFF

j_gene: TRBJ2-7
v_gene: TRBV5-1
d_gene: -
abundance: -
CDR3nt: TGCGCCAGCAGTGACGCTAGGGGGAGCGGCTACGAGCAGTACTTC
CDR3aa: CASSDARGSGYEQYF

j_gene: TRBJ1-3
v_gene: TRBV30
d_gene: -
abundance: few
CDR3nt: TGTGCCTGGAGTGTGGGAGGGCCAAATGGAAACACCATATATTTT
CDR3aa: CAWSVGGPNGNTIYF

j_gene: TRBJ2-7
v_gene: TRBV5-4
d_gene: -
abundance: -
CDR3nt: TGTGCCAGCAGCCGGGGAGCCGGGACTTATCACGAGCAGTACTTC
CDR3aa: CASSRGAGTYHEQYF

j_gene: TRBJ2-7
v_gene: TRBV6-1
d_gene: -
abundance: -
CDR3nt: TGTGCCAGCAGTGTCATCAACAGGGCCGAGCAGTACTTC
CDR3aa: CASSVINRAEQYF

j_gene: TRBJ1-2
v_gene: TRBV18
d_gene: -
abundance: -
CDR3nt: TGTGCCAGCTCACCGACGGGGGACGATGGCTACACCTTC
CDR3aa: CASSPTGDDGYTF

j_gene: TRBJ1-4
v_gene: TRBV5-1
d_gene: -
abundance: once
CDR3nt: TGCGCCAGCAGCTCGGCCCCGTGGCAGGGTGAAGAAAAACTGTTTTTT
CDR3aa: CASSSAPWQGEEKLFF

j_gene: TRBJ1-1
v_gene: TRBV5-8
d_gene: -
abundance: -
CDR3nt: TGTGCCAGCAGCTTGAATTCGGAGATCTTCACTGAAGCTTTCTTT
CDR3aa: CASSLNSEIFTEAFF